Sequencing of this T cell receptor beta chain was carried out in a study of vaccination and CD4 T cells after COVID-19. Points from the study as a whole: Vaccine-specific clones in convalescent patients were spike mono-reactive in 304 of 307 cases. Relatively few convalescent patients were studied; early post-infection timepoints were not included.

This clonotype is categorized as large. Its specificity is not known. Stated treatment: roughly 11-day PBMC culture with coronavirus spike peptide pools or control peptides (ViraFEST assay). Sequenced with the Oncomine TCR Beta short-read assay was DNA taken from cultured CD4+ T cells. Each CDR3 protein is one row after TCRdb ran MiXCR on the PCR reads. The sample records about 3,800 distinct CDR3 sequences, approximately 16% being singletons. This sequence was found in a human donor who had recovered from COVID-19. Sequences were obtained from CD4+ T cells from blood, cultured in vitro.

The CDR3 region is CASSLNGGAWETQYF. CDR3 coding DNA: TGTGCCAGCAGTTTAAACGGGGGGGCCTGGGAGACCCAGTACTTC. The chain links TRBV27 to TRBJ2-5; 8 bases agree with TRBD2. There are 15 residues in the CDR3. Germline-derived CDR1 and CDR2 are MNHEY and SMNVEV (reference sequence). The J segment lost 5 bases and the V segment lost 2 bases, leaving 7 bases of the junction unmatched.